The entry below describes one TCR beta chain. Its specificity is not known. In the original workflow: Owing to the provision of junction-only sequences devoid of quality scores by immunoSEQ, filtering differed. The table came from immunoSEQ multiplex PCR; TCRdb's copy has only in-frame clones and leaves some out. Clone size and V and J calls were adopted from that table, with D and trimming inferred from the DNA. Of some 1 million clones listed, about 75% are singletons. The sample originates from a study of shared clonotypes between healthy human individuals. Study-wide findings and caveats: What rarefaction showed was incomplete sorted-subset sequencing despite large depth.

The CDR3 is 17 amino acids. Germline loops: CDR1 PRHDT, CDR2 FYEKMQ (reference sequence). V was shortened by 2 bases and J by 0 bases, with 17 bases between the two germline ends. The chain combines TRBV13 with TRBJ2-7; a weak D match, TRBD2 (6 bases). The source material was memory CD4+ T cells sorted from blood. Subset: CD45RA-negative fraction. The TCR comes from a man younger than 35 in good health. The CDR3 loop reads CASSLRAYLSGSYEQYF. For the CDR3, the DNA is TGTGCCAGCAGCTTAAGGGCATACCTTAGCGGCTCCTACGAGCAGTACTTC.